These 26 T cell receptor beta chains were all obtained from the same sample, sequenced in a study of blood T cell repertoires in COVID-19. Repertoires were generated with immunoSEQ multiplex PCR, while TCRdb's copy carries only in-frame clones and drops some. The data contain tens of thousands of clones, roughly nine tenths of them singletons. Sequenced input: peripheral blood. These receptors all come from a woman between 40 and 50 years old with active or convalescent COVID-19.

This clone occurred once. This chain connects TRBV7-7 to TRBJ2-5; 10 positions match TRBD1. The CDR3 loop spans 16 amino acids. CDR1 is SSHAT and CDR2 is FNYEAQ in the germline V gene (reference sequence). The CDR3 sequence: CASGDLGDRGRETQYF. The DNA for the CDR3 is TGTGCTAGCGGCGACCTGGGGGACAGGGGTCGGGAGACCCAGTACTTC.

This clone has more than one count but fewer than ten. V usage is TRBV5-1 and J usage is TRBJ1-1, with 9 bases lining up with TRBD1. The CDR3 extends over 15 amino acids. The germline gives CDR1 SGHRS, CDR2 YFSETQ. J gave up 1 base and V 3 bases, and 4 bases lay outside the gene matches. The CDR3 nucleotides read TGCGCCAGCAGCTGGAGGACAGGGGAGAACACTGAAGCTTTCTTT. It codes for CASSWRTGENTEAFF.

The chain couples TRBV7-2 to TRBJ2-3; no reliable D call. Trimming cost V 1 base and J 2 bases, with 7 bases left between them. CDR1 is SGHTA, CDR2 FQGNSA, per germline. The CDR3 is made up of 14 amino acids. The CDR3 region has the DNA TGTGCCAGCAGCTTAGATGTACTCACAGATACGCAGTATTTT. Amino acids: CASSLDVLTDTQYF.

V is TRBV6-4 and J is TRBJ2-2; D not certain. CDR1 is MRHNA and CDR2 is SNTAGT in the germline V gene. This CDR3 is 15 amino acids long. V lost 6 bases, J lost 4 bases, and 15 bases lay in between. The DNA of the CDR3 is TGTGCCAGCAGCCCGAACGGAGTAAGCACCGGGGAGCTGTTTTTT. This sequence encodes CASSPNGVSTGELFF.

This clone occurred a few times. This chain connects TRBV5-1 to TRBJ2-2; no definite D call. V gave up 4 bases and J gave up 2 bases, with 3 bases separating them. CDR3 length equals 12 residues. The germline CDR1 and CDR2 sequences are SGHRS and YFSETQ. CDR3 sequence (DNA): TGCGCCAGCAGCCTTAACACCGGGGAGCTGTTTTTT. Its translation: CASSLNTGELFF.

The chain links TRBV7-2 to TRBJ2-1, with TRBD2 matching over 8 bases. Germline CDR1 reads SGHTA; CDR2 reads FQGNSA. The CDR3 runs to 16 residues. After removal of 5 bases from V and 2 bases from J, the junction contained 8 bases not matched to a gene. The CDR3 spells CASSPTPGLAYNEQFF. DNA for the CDR3: TGTGCCAGCAGCCCTACTCCGGGACTAGCCTACAATGAGCAGTTCTTC.

The chain carries TRBV5-4 and TRBJ2-7, with no clear D. The CDR3 spans 14 residues. Germline lookup yields CDR1 SGHNT and CDR2 YYREEE (reference sequence). V lost 0 bases and J 2 bases, leaving 9 bases between the germline ends. The CDR3 bases are TGTGCCAGCAGCTTGGCGGTTGCGGCCTACGAGCAGTACTTC. Protein sequence: CASSLAVAAYEQYF.

V and J are TRBV4-2 and TRBJ1-2; TRBD1 matches 8 bases. The CDR3 is 13 amino acids. The J segment lost 11 bases and the V segment lost 0 bases, leaving 5 bases of the junction unmatched. CDR1 and CDR2 (germline): LGHNA, YNFKEQ. The CDR3: CASSQELTGDYTF. Written as DNA, the CDR3 is TGTGCCAGCAGCCAAGAATTGACAGGGGATTACACCTTC.

The chain links TRBV30 to TRBJ1-1, with a possible D match to TRBD1 (5 bases). Between the trimmed V and J ends, which lost 4 bases and 0 bases, there was a span of 12 bases. There are 14 residues in the CDR3. Per germline, CDR1 GTSNPN and CDR2 SVGIG (reference sequence). The CDR3 DNA is TGTGCCTGGAACCCAGGGTTGATGAACACTGAAGCTTTCTTT. It specifies CAWNPGLMNTEAFF.

CDR3 region: CASSGAGGSGKEEQFF. CDR3 DNA: TGTGCCAGCAGCGGCGCCGGGGGGTCGGGGAAAGAGGAGCAGTTCTTC. The chain recombines TRBV3-1 (or the pseudogene TRBV3-2) with TRBJ2-1; 7 bases line up with TRBD2. Germline trimming cut 5 bases from V and 10 bases from J; bases unmatched to any gene: 17. This CDR3 spans 16 amino acids. CDR1 is LGHDT, CDR2 YNNKEL, per germline (reference sequence).

Remarks on this clone: Other DNA sequences in the sample encode the same CDR3. V usage is TRBV7-3 and J usage is TRBJ2-3; 11 positions match TRBD1. The CDR3 sequence is 15 residues long. Germline lookup yields CDR1 SGHTA and CDR2 FQGTGA. Unmatched junction bases numbered 2, after V lost 3 bases and J lost 3 bases. CDR3 bases: TGTGCCAGCAGCTTGGACAGGGGGCAGACAGATACGCAGTATTTT. Its protein product is CASSLDRGQTDTQYF.

This clone was recorded a few times. The rearrangement joins TRBV3-1 (or the pseudogene TRBV3-2) to TRBJ1-2, with no clear D. Deletions cut 0 bases from V and 7 bases from J, with 9 bases between. The germline gives CDR1 LGHDT, CDR2 YNNKEL (reference sequence). The CDR3 is 13 amino acids. DNA for the CDR3: TGTGCCAGCAGCCAAGACAGGATAAGTGGCTACACCTTC. Protein: CASSQDRISGYTF.

The chain has TRBV23-1 and TRBJ1-5; possibly TRBD1 for D (6 bases). TRBV23-1 is an ORF; its function is uncertain. The V end lost 4 bases, the J end lost 6 bases, and 13 bases lay between the germline ends. The CDR3 consists of 14 residues. CDR3 region: CASSLTGRGQPQHF. The CDR3 nucleotides read TGCGCCAGCAGTCTTACAGGGCGCGGTCAGCCCCAGCATTTT.

This chain uses TRBV4-3 with TRBJ2-1, with no clear D. This CDR3 has 15 residues. Germline CDR1 LGHNA, CDR2 YSLEER. The ends were cut back, 0 bases at V and 2 bases at J, with 8 bases in the middle. The CDR3 region has the DNA TGCGCCAGCAGCCAAGAAAGACGGGCCTACAATGAGCAGTTCTTC. Its protein is CASSQERRAYNEQFF.

The chain is built from TRBV6-1 and TRBJ1-1, with 10 bases that match TRBD1. Germline trimming cut 4 bases from V and 4 bases from J; bases unmatched to any gene: 15. CDR3 length equals 18 residues. Germline V gene data show CDR1 as MNHNS and CDR2 as SASEGT. The CDR3 region is CASSARTRRGQGTTEAFF. The CDR3, as DNA: TGTGCCAGCAGTGCCAGGACGAGGCGGGGACAGGGGACCACTGAAGCTTTCTTT.

V is TRBV5-8 and J is TRBJ2-1; a possible D gene is TRBD2 (6 bases). CDR3 length: 14 amino acids. The germline V gene has CDR1 SGHTS and CDR2 YDEGEE. V was cut by 4 bases and J by 4 bases, with 12 bases left in between. CDR3 sequence (DNA): TGTGCCAGCAGCGGGGGAGGACCTTACAATGAGCAGTTCTTC. Its protein is CASSGGGPYNEQFF.

DNA of the CDR3: TGCAGCGTTGGGAGGACTACTGGGCAGTTCTTC. Translating gives CSVGRTTGQFF. The chain links TRBV29-1 to TRBJ2-1; possible D gene TRBD2, 6 bases. V shed 4 bases and J shed 12 bases, with 13 bases lying between them. Looked up from germline, CDR1 is SQVTM and CDR2 is ANQGSEA. The CDR3 runs to 11 residues.

The chain is built from TRBV6-5 and TRBJ2-3; D is unclear. V was cut by 4 bases and J by 0 bases, with 5 bases left in between. This CDR3 contains 13 residues. Per the germline V gene, CDR1 is MNHEY and CDR2 is SVGAGI. The CDR3 reads CASSSESTDTQYF. The CDR3 DNA reads as TGTGCCAGCAGTTCTGAGAGCACAGATACGCAGTATTTT.

V gene TRBV6-5 combines with J gene TRBJ1-2; D uncertain. Looked up from germline, CDR1 is MNHEY and CDR2 is SVGAGI. V was pared by 5 bases and J by 2 bases, with 12 bases between. The CDR3 runs 14 residues. The chain's CDR3 is CASSRSGGNYGYTF. The CDR3 nucleotides read TGTGCCAGCAGTCGTTCAGGAGGCAACTATGGCTACACCTTC.

This clone was detected only once. The rearrangement links TRBV5-1 to TRBJ2-4; 9 positions agree with TRBD1. The CDR3 has 16 amino acids. The V and J ends lost 4 bases and 2 bases, in that order; junction bases with no gene match: 7. Germline values: CDR1 SGHRS, CDR2 YFSETQ. The CDR3 coding sequence is TGCGCCAGCAGCCCGGGGACAGGGACGTCCAAAAACATTCAGTACTTC. Translation: CASSPGTGTSKNIQYF. Complete variable domain (other parts from reference TRBV5-1 and TRBJ2-4): KAGVTQTPRYLIKTRGQQVTLSCSPISGHRSVSWYQQTPGQGLQFLFEYFSETQRNKGNFPGRFSGRQFSNSRSEMNVSTLELGDSALYLCASSPGTGTSKNIQYFGAGTRLSVL.

The rearrangement joins TRBV30 to TRBJ1-2, with D possibly TRBD1 on 6 matching bases. Per germline, CDR1 GTSNPN and CDR2 SVGIG (reference sequence). CDR3 length: 14 amino acids. V was clipped by 0 bases and J by 4 bases, with 12 bases between them. The CDR3 DNA reads TGTGCCTGGAGTGTGCGGGGGGGCGCCTATGGCTACACCTTC. Translating gives CAWSVRGGAYGYTF.

This sequence joins TRBV9 and TRBJ2-2, with TRBD1 matching 8 bases. With V trimmed by 4 bases and J by 5 bases, 10 bases remained unmatched. Germline V gene data show CDR1 as SGDLS and CDR2 as YYNGEE. CDR3 length equals 16 residues. In nucleotides, the CDR3 is TGTGCCAGCAGCCTAACAGGCCAGGGGGCAACCGGGGAGCTGTTTTTT. Its protein product is CASSLTGQGATGELFF.

The chain has TRBV9 and TRBJ2-7; D might be TRBD1 (5 bases). The CDR3 contains 15 residues. V dropped 0 bases and J dropped 1 base, with 11 bases sitting between them. Germline V gives CDR1 SGDLS, CDR2 YYNGEE. Here the CDR3 reads CASSVAVQDSYEQYF. In DNA, the CDR3 is TGTGCCAGCAGCGTAGCTGTACAGGATTCCTACGAGCAGTACTTC.

V gene TRBV28 combines with J gene TRBJ2-3; a weak D match, TRBD2 (5 bases). The CDR3 is made up of 15 amino acids. Germline assignment: CDR1 MDHEN and CDR2 SYDVKM. V was trimmed by 4 bases and J by 4 bases, leaving 15 bases between them. CDR3 DNA: TGTGCCAGCAGTTCCCCACTAGGGAACGCAGATACGCAGTATTTT. It specifies CASSSPLGNADTQYF.

The J gene is TRBJ2-1, the V gene TRBV10-1, with 9 positions matching TRBD1. CDR1 and CDR2 (germline): WNHNN, SYGVQD (reference sequence). The CDR3 consists of 16 residues. Unmatched junction bases numbered 12, after V lost 5 bases and J lost 7 bases. CDR3: CASSTKRDRVSNEQFF. Here the CDR3 DNA reads TGCGCCAGCAGTACCAAACGGGACAGGGTCTCAAATGAGCAGTTCTTC.

The genes are TRBV9 and TRBJ2-3, with 9 positions matching TRBD2. The V gene's germline CDR1 is SGDLS and CDR2 YYNGEE. The V segment lost 0 bases and the J segment 3 bases; nucleotides outside the gene matches: 5. The CDR3 has 16 residues. The DNA of the CDR3 is TGTGCCAGCAGCGTAGGGGCGGGAGGGCGGACAGATACGCAGTATTTT. It translates to CASSVGAGGRTDTQYF.